These T cell receptor beta chains were read from a single sample in a study of blood T cell repertoires in COVID-19. Using immunoSEQ multiplex PCR, the repertoire was profiled, and TCRdb retains in-frame clones only, with some absent. The data show about 250,000 clones, about nine tenths seen once. The sequencing input was PBMCs or T cells enriched from blood (not recorded which). The receptor source for this set is a young man who had recovered from COVID-19. Each CDR3 is given without its conserved first and last residue. Each record gives: J gene, V gene, CDR3 protein.

>TRBJ1-4|TRBV9
ASSVRGLANEKLF
>TRBJ2-7|TRBV11-3
ASSLITGIGEQY
>TRBJ1-6|TRBV5-8
ASSPMWPGSPLH
>TRBJ1-4|TRBV4-2
ASSQDVGSNEKLF
>TRBJ2-1|TRBV4-2
ASSQDIAENNEQF
>TRBJ2-3|TRBV2
ASSRAGVGTDTQY
>TRBJ1-5|TRBV19
ASTSGQPNQPQH
>TRBJ1-2|TRBV19
ASLDRGRKGYT
>TRBJ2-2|TRBV27
ASSFGTSGDYTGELF
>TRBJ1-2|TRBV10-3
AIEAGVGYGYT
>TRBJ1-5|TRBV6-1
ASSETAGISNQPQH
>TRBJ1-2|TRBV30
AWSATGIYGYT
>TRBJ2-3|TRBV10-3
AISELLDLGDTQY
>TRBJ1-5|TRBV5-5
ASSLGQAGQPQH
>TRBJ2-1|TRBV5-1
ASSFVGDSSYNEQF